The 8 T cell receptor beta chains listed next were all sequenced from one sample in a study of cytomegalovirus exposure and HLA in healthy donors. The primer mix had 60 Vbeta and 13 Jbeta primers. Method: immunoSEQ multiplex PCR; TCRdb's copy keeps in-frame clones and lacks some. Among about 82,000 clones, roughly 80% were seen once, and the ten largest hold approximately 3.2%. The specimen was PBMCs. The receptors were sampled from a man between 45 and 60 years old in good health and CMV-seronegative.

The chain couples TRBV19 to TRBJ1-4; TRBD1 might be the D (5 bases). Per germline, CDR1 LNHDA and CDR2 SQIVND (reference sequence). V was shortened by 3 bases and J by 1 base, with 15 bases between the two germline ends. The CDR3 is made up of 17 amino acids. The CDR3 here is CASSIGGVIGTNEKLFF. In DNA form, the CDR3 reads TGTGCCAGTAGTATTGGAGGGGTAATAGGAACTAATGAAAAACTGTTTTTT.

V is TRBV6-6 and J is TRBJ2-6, with 7 bases that match TRBD1. Germline CDR1 reads MNHNY; CDR2 reads SVGAGI (reference sequence). J lost 0 bases, V lost 4 bases, and 3 bases had no gene match. This CDR3 spans 16 amino acids. The CDR3 DNA reads TGTGCCAGCAGTTGGGACAGTTACTCTGGGGCCAACGTCCTGACTTTC. Amino acids: CASSWDSYSGANVLTF.

As concerns this clone: Other DNA variants within this sample encode the same CDR3. The V gene is TRBV5-4, the J gene TRBJ1-2, with 7 bases lining up with TRBD1. Trimming removed 4 bases from V and 4 bases from J; junction bases left unmatched: 10. The CDR3 consists of 15 residues. Germline CDR1 and CDR2: SGHNT and YYREEE (reference sequence). CDR3 loop: CASSGTGVASYGYTF. As DNA, the CDR3 is TGTGCCAGCAGCGGCACAGGGGTCGCTAGCTATGGCTACACCTTC.

This sequence joins TRBV25-1 and TRBJ2-5, with D possibly TRBD2 on 5 matching bases. The V end was cut by 2 bases, the J end by 4 bases, with 8 bases between. Germline values: CDR1 MGHDK, CDR2 SYGVNS. The CDR3 consists of 13 residues. The CDR3 DNA is TGTGCCAGCAGTGAAAGCGGCCTAGAGACCCAGTACTTC. Translated: CASSESGLETQYF.

The chain combines TRBV7-8 with TRBJ2-7; 12 bases line up with TRBD1. Looked up from germline, CDR1 is SGHVS and CDR2 is FQNEAQ. The CDR3 extends over 14 amino acids. The V and J ends lost 4 bases and 7 bases, in that order; junction bases with no gene match: 5. The CDR3 spells CASSWDRGLGEQYF. CDR3 bases: TGTGCCAGCAGCTGGGACAGGGGGCTAGGGGAGCAGTACTTC.

This clone was counted between two and nine times. The chain joins TRBV5-1 to TRBJ1-4; TRBD1 matches 12 bases. Germline V gene lookup returns CDR1 SGHRS and CDR2 YFSETQ. The CDR3 loop spans 16 amino acids. V trimming: 3 bases; J trimming: 8 bases; junction bases outside the gene matches: 8. The CDR3 DNA sequence: TGCGCCAGCAGCTGGGGAGGGACAGGGGGCGAGGAAAAACTGTTTTTT. Its translation is CASSWGGTGGEEKLFF.

V and J are TRBV18 and TRBJ1-2; D may be TRBD1 (6 bases). The CDR3 covers 14 residues. V was shortened by 0 bases and J by 6 bases, with 11 bases between the two germline ends. Germline V gene lookup returns CDR1 KGHSH and CDR2 LQKENI. The CDR3 coding sequence is TGTGCCAGCTCACCACCCGACAGGTTGGATGGCTACACCTTC. Its translation: CASSPPDRLDGYTF.

A remark on this clone: At one of its ends the junction is not consistent with the germline gene, which may arise from a read error. This chain links TRBV7-9 with TRBJ2-3, with 9 bases that match TRBD1. This CDR3 contains 12 residues. Looked up from germline, CDR1 is SEHNR and CDR2 is FQNEAQ (reference sequence). This chain's CDR3 is CSSDTGGPTQYF. The CDR3, as DNA: TGTTCCAGCGACACAGGGGGCCCTACGCAGTATTTT.